The TCR beta chain under discussion was sequenced for a study of control samples from healthy donors and cancer patients (dated by TCRdb to about 2020). Receptor libraries were prepared by the immunoSEQ multiplex PCR assay. Drawn from immuneACCESS, this table holds only the in-frame rearrangements with V and J called that TCRdb kept. Clones are partly lost; checked studies trace under half to an unresolved V gene and leave the rest unexplained. In all, the sample holds 150,000 to 200,000 clones, and 91% of those were seen once. 1.5% of the sample is taken by the ten largest. V trim: 0 bases; J trim: 4 bases; unmatched bases: 6. Via the germline V gene (reference sequence), CDR1 is GTSNPN and CDR2 SVGIG. The CDR3 sequence holds 16 residues, the cysteine and phenylalanine included. Just the 48-base CDR3 DNA is kept, in frame starting at base 1. In the case of this clone: What antigen it recognizes has not been identified. No base quality information exists; no much larger clone differs at one position.

The material sequenced was blood. Here the chain combines TRBV30 and TRBJ2-1; the central 10 bases match TRBD2. The sequence was obtained from a woman in her 30s in good health. The nucleotides are TGTGCCTGGAGTGTACCCCTAGCGGGAGTGTACAATGAGCAGTTCTTC. It specifies CAWSVPLAGVYNEQFF.